These 30 T cell receptor beta chains came from one sample sequenced in a study of vaccination effects on CD4 cells after COVID-19. Only in-frame clones appear in the TCRdb table, and some are missing; sequencing was by immunoSEQ multiplex PCR. This sample has about 27,000 clones; approximately 75% occur once, and the top ten carry about 11%. Their specific antigens are unknown. Within the ViraFEST assay, antigen-specific CD4+ T cells underwent expansion with viral peptide pools prior to sequencing. Culture proceeded for under twelve days, and CD4+ T cells were then isolated. Testing of the vaccine recipients showed negative nucleocapsid antibodies and no prior SARS-CoV-2 infection. The specimen comprised CD4+ T cells from PBMCs cultured with SARS-CoV-2 spike peptides, sampled before COVID-19 vaccination. These receptors were obtained from a human donor who received a COVID-19 vaccine.

To note about this clone: A junction end diverges from the germline sequence, so it may reflect a read error. The V gene is TRBV11-2, the J gene TRBJ2-7, with 8 bases matching TRBD2. Germline values: CDR1 SGHAT, CDR2 FQNNGV. This CDR3 comprises 13 residues. The CDR3 coding sequence is TGTGCCAGCAGCTTAGGGTATGGGCGGGAGGCTTCATTC. It yields the protein CASSLGYGREASF.

This clone was seen more than once but under ten times. The V and J genes are TRBV6-4 and TRBJ2-3; a possible D gene is TRBD2 (5 bases). This CDR3 comprises 14 residues. CDR1 is MRHNA, CDR2 SNTAGT, per germline. The V gene lost 2 bases and the J gene lost 2 bases, with 8 bases spanning the gap. The CDR3 DNA is TGTGCCAGCAGTGACGGGAGACACACAGATACGCAGTATTTT. It codes for CASSDGRHTDTQYF.

The DNA for the CDR3 is TGTGCCAGCAGAGCCGGGACGGATGACACTGAAGCTTTCTTT. Translation gives CASRAGTDDTEAFF. The rearrangement uses TRBV6-5 and TRBJ1-1, with D maybe TRBD1 (5 bases). V was cut by 6 bases and J by 3 bases, with 14 bases left in between. The CDR3 length is 14 residues. Germline V gives CDR1 MNHEY, CDR2 SVGAGI.

This clone was found a few times. V gene TRBV9 combines with J gene TRBJ2-2, with D unresolved. The CDR3 is made up of 13 amino acids. V gave up 3 bases and J gave up 6 bases, with 9 bases separating them. Germline-derived CDR1 and CDR2 are SGDLS and YYNGEE. The CDR3 region has the DNA TGTGCCAGCAGCGACCTTGGGGCCGGGGAGCTGTTTTTT. This translates into CASSDLGAGELFF.

This chain links TRBV2 with TRBJ2-7; 14 bases align to TRBD2. Trimming cost V 6 bases and J 9 bases; bases outside gene matches: 7. Germline V gives CDR1 SNHLY, CDR2 FYNNEI. CDR3 size: 14 residues. The CDR3 spells CASRDRGLAGVQYF. The CDR3 nucleotides read TGTGCCAGCAGGGATCGGGGACTAGCGGGAGTGCAGTACTTC. The full variable domain, in which reference TRBV2 and TRBJ2-7 provide the parts outside the CDR3, is EPEVTQTPSHQVTQMGQEVILRCVPISNHLYFYWYRQILGQKVEFLVSFYNNEISEKSEIFDDQFSVERPDGSNFTLKIRSTKLEDSAMYFCASRDRGLAGVQYFGPGTRLTVT.

This rearrangement joins TRBV19 to TRBJ1-1; D unresolved. Germline V gene sequence: CDR1 LNHDA, CDR2 SQIVND (reference sequence). Trimming took off 5 bases at V and 1 base at J, with 14 bases between the two ends. This CDR3 region has 15 residues. The CDR3 nucleotides read TGTGCCAGTAGTCCACCCCCGCAACGGAACACTGAAGCTTTCTTT. Amino acid sequence: CASSPPPQRNTEAFF.

V and J are TRBV11-2 and TRBJ2-7, with 15 bases aligning to TRBD2. Germline CDR1 SGHAT, CDR2 FQNNGV. The trim removed 6 bases at V and 3 bases at J, leaving 6 bases unmatched. There are 16 residues in the CDR3. Here the CDR3 DNA reads TGTGCCAGCAGATACGGGACTAGCGGGAGGAACTACGAGCAGTACTTC. It encodes CASRYGTSGRNYEQYF.

The rearrangement uses TRBV12-3 or TRBV12-4 and TRBJ2-5; perhaps TRBD1 as D (6 bases). The germline V and J ends were trimmed by 6 bases and 7 bases, with 12 bases remaining between them. This CDR3 has 12 residues. The CDR3 reads CASSTGTVTQYF. CDR3 nucleotide sequence: TGTGCCAGCAGCACAGGGACGGTGACCCAGTACTTC.

This chain uses TRBV7-9 with TRBJ1-2; 10 bases match TRBD1. In germline, CDR1 is SEHNR, CDR2 FQNEAQ (reference sequence). Germline trimming cut 6 bases from V and 4 bases from J; bases unmatched to any gene: 8. CDR3 length: 15 amino acids. CDR3 amino acids: CASRDRGSRGYGYTF. The CDR3 DNA is TGTGCCAGCAGGGACAGGGGGTCTCGTGGCTATGGCTACACCTTC.

The V call is TRBV7-2, the J call TRBJ2-5, with D possibly called TRBD1 or TRBD2 (6 bases each). This CDR3 is 17 amino acids long. The germline gives CDR1 SGHTA, CDR2 FQGNSA. The V and J ends lost 1 base and 1 base respectively, with 16 bases between them. DNA for the CDR3: TGTGCCAGCAGCTTAGTTAGGGGGGCCCCAACCCAAGAGACCCAGTACTTC. Protein: CASSLVRGAPTQETQYF.

The chain joins TRBV3-1 (or the pseudogene TRBV3-2) to TRBJ2-1; D unresolved. Trimming shortened V by 1 base and J by 9 bases, and 4 bases separated the two germline ends. In germline, CDR1 is LGHDT, CDR2 YNNKEL (reference sequence). There are 11 residues in the CDR3. CDR3 sequence (DNA): TGTGCCAGCAGCCAAGTAGCTGAGCAGTTCTTC. This translates into CASSQVAEQFF.

The chain is built from TRBV4-2 and TRBJ2-7; D remains unclear. Germline V gives CDR1 LGHNA, CDR2 YNFKEQ. V was pared by 4 bases and J by 4 bases, with 17 bases between. CDR3 length equals 15 residues. The CDR3 sequence: CASSPDLSRVYEQYF. The DNA of the CDR3 is TGTGCCAGCAGCCCTGACCTCAGTCGGGTTTACGAGCAGTACTTC.

This clone was counted only a few times. The gene calls are TRBV12-3 or TRBV12-4 and TRBJ2-1; no reliable D call. This CDR3 has 12 amino acids. The ends were cut back, 5 bases at V and 11 bases at J, with 13 bases in the middle. The CDR3 DNA reads as TGTGCCAGCAGTACCCGCACCGGCAAGCAGTTCTTC. It specifies CASSTRTGKQFF.

The gene calls are TRBV18 and TRBJ1-5; D is unclear. The V end lost 3 bases, the J end lost 0 bases, and 12 bases lay between the germline ends. CDR3 size: 16 residues. Germline lookup yields CDR1 KGHSH and CDR2 LQKENI. Here the CDR3 reads CASSPPSKHSNQPQHF. The CDR3 bases are TGTGCCAGCTCACCCCCTTCTAAGCATAGCAATCAGCCCCAGCATTTT.

The V gene is TRBV6-5, the J gene TRBJ1-5; D possibly corresponds to TRBD1 (5 bases). Germline assignment: CDR1 MNHEY and CDR2 SVGAGI. Deletions cut 6 bases from V and 4 bases from J, with 13 bases between. The CDR3 extends over 14 amino acids. The CDR3 bases are TGTGCCAGCAGCCCAGGACACTCGAATCAGCCCCAGCATTTT. Protein: CASSPGHSNQPQHF.

V is TRBV6-1 and J is TRBJ1-3; D is uncertain. V was clipped by 3 bases and J by 0 bases, with 9 bases between them. Germline CDR1 is MNHNS and CDR2 is SASEGT. This CDR3 has 15 residues. The CDR3 loop reads CASSDEGYSGNTIYF. The CDR3 nucleotides are TGTGCCAGCAGTGATGAGGGATACTCTGGAAACACCATATATTTT.

The J gene is TRBJ2-1, the V gene TRBV11-2; the D gene could be TRBD1 or TRBD2 (6 bases each). The germline V and J ends were trimmed by 4 bases and 3 bases, with 16 bases remaining between them. CDR1 is SGHAT, CDR2 FQNNGV, per germline. This CDR3 region has 16 residues. The DNA for the CDR3 is TGTGCCAGCAGCTATAGGTCCGGGGGCTTCTACAATGAGCAGTTCTTC. As protein: CASSYRSGGFYNEQFF.

This clone was detected a few times. This CDR3 is CASSSPGEKLFF. CDR3 sequence (DNA): TGTGCCAGCAGCTCCCCGGGGGAAAAACTGTTTTTT. The V gene is TRBV6-5, the J gene TRBJ1-4; D ambiguous. Germline V gene sequence: CDR1 MNHEY, CDR2 SVGAGI. With 6 bases removed from V and 8 bases from J, the gap between germline ends came to 10 bases. CDR3 length equals 12 residues.

The CDR3 DNA reads as TGTGCCAGCAGCCAAGACACCCACACCGGGGAGCTGTTTTTT. Encoded protein: CASSQDTHTGELFF. V is TRBV3-1 (or the pseudogene TRBV3-2) and J is TRBJ2-2, with D unresolved. This CDR3 spans 14 amino acids. Looked up from germline, CDR1 is LGHDT and CDR2 is YNNKEL (reference sequence). Trimming took 0 bases from V and 3 from J, leaving 5 bases between them.

V gene TRBV28 combines with J gene TRBJ2-2, with 9 bases aligning to TRBD1. J lost 6 bases, V lost 5 bases, and 7 bases had no gene match. Germline V gene data show CDR1 as MDHEN and CDR2 as SYDVKM. This CDR3 region has 15 residues. The CDR3 loop is CASSLAGQGSGELFF. The DNA for the CDR3 is TGTGCCAGCAGTCTCGCCGGACAGGGGTCCGGGGAGCTGTTTTTT.

In DNA, the CDR3 is TGTGCCAGCAGTGGGGGACAGTTCAACACCGGGGAGCTGTTTTTT. Protein sequence: CASSGGQFNTGELFF. The chain couples TRBV6-6 to TRBJ2-2; TRBD1 matches 7 bases. This CDR3 contains 15 residues. Germline V gives CDR1 MNHNY, CDR2 SVGAGI (reference sequence). V trimming: 5 bases; J trimming: 2 bases; junction bases outside the gene matches: 5.

This sequence joins TRBV5-1 and TRBJ1-4, with 7 bases that match TRBD1. This CDR3 comprises 15 residues. Trimming removed 4 bases from V and 3 bases from J; junction bases left unmatched: 6. Germline assignment: CDR1 SGHRS and CDR2 YFSETQ. Written as DNA, the CDR3 is TGCGCCAGCAGCCCTTGGGACAGTCCTAATGAAAAACTGTTTTTT. This sequence encodes CASSPWDSPNEKLFF.

In this sample, this clone turned up a few times. The rearrangement links TRBV28 to TRBJ1-6; D perhaps matches TRBD1 (6 bases). The CDR3 has 16 residues. Trimming cost V 5 bases and J 0 bases, with 11 bases left between them. CDR1 and CDR2 from the germline V gene are MDHEN and SYDVKM. The CDR3 loop reads CASSPQQGSYNSPLHF. CDR3 DNA: TGTGCCAGCAGTCCCCAACAGGGCTCCTATAATTCACCCCTCCACTTT.

A few counts support this clone. V gene TRBV19 combines with J gene TRBJ2-1; the D is unclear. The CDR3 runs 14 residues. The germline CDR1 and CDR2 sequences are LNHDA and SQIVND (reference sequence). V shed 8 bases and J shed 0 bases, with 11 bases lying between them. The CDR3 DNA follows: TGTGCCAGTGCGGTTTTCTCCTCCTACAATGAGCAGTTCTTC. This sequence encodes CASAVFSSYNEQFF.

V usage is TRBV4-1 and J usage is TRBJ1-2, with D possibly being TRBD1 (5 bases). The CDR3 has 19 amino acids. V gave up 0 bases and J gave up 6 bases, with 26 bases separating them. Germline loops: CDR1 MGHRA, CDR2 YSYEKL. CDR3 sequence: CASSQDLSYRFPTGDGYTF. CDR3 DNA sequence: TGCGCCAGCAGCCAAGATCTATCTTACAGGTTCCCGACCGGCGATGGCTACACCTTC.

This chain uses TRBV5-4 with TRBJ1-1; 7 bases agree with TRBD1. This CDR3 comprises 13 residues. From germline, CDR1 is SGHNT and CDR2 YYREEE (reference sequence). The V segment lost 5 bases and the J segment 7 bases; nucleotides outside the gene matches: 8. CDR3 sequence: CASSHRGTGEAFF. The CDR3 nucleotides read TGTGCCAGCAGTCACAGGGGAACGGGTGAAGCTTTCTTT.

CDR3 bases: TGTGCCAGCAGTCCCACCTTCTTGAGGGCATCCTCTGGAAACACCATATATTTT. Its translation is CASSPTFLRASSGNTIYF. The chain employs TRBV6-6 and TRBJ1-3; D is uncertain. Germline loops: CDR1 MNHNY, CDR2 SVGAGI (reference sequence). V lost 5 bases to trimming and J lost 0 bases, with 20 bases between them. The CDR3 spans 18 residues.

In this sample, this clone turned up a few times. The chain couples TRBV5-4 to TRBJ1-6; D is unresolved. The ends were cut back, 0 bases at V and 7 bases at J, with 2 bases in the middle. The CDR3 consists of 12 residues. Germline assignment: CDR1 SGHNT and CDR2 YYREEE (reference sequence). As DNA, the CDR3 is TGTGCCAGCAGCTTGGACAATTCACCCCTCCACTTT. Translated, it gives CASSLDNSPLHF.

This clone has just a few counts. The chain couples TRBV7-2 to TRBJ2-7, with 7 bases fitting TRBD1. The CDR3 covers 15 residues. The V and J ends lost 5 bases and 1 base, in that order; junction bases with no gene match: 8. Germline CDR1 is SGHTA and CDR2 is FQGNSA. The CDR3 sequence is CASSQQGVLSYEQYF. The CDR3 DNA reads TGTGCCAGCAGCCAGCAGGGGGTCCTGTCCTACGAGCAGTACTTC.

This clone has just a few counts. CDR3 sequence: CASGGGTYGIQYF. In DNA, the CDR3 is TGTGCCAGCGGGGGTGGTACCTATGGCATTCAGTACTTC. V usage is TRBV5-8 and J usage is TRBJ2-4; either TRBD1 or TRBD2 may supply D (5 bases each). The CDR3 has 13 residues. Germline CDR1 and CDR2: SGHTS and YDEGEE. V was cut by 7 bases and J by 9 bases, with 17 bases left in between.